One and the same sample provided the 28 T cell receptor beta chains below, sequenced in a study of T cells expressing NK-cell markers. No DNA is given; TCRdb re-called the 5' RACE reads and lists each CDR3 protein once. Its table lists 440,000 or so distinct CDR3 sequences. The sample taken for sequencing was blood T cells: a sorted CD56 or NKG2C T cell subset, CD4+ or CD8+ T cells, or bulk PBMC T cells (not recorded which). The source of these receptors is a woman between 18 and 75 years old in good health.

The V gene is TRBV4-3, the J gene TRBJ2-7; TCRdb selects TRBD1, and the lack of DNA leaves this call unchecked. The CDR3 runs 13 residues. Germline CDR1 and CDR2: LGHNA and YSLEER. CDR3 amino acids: CASSQGVSYEQYF.

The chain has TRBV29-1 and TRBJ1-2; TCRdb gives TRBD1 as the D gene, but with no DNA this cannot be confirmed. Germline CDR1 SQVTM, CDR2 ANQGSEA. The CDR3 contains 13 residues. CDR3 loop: CSLWRQGDYGYTF.

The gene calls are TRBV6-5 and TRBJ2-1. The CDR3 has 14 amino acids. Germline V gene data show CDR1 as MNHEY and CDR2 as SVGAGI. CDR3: CASSYTGSYNEQFF.

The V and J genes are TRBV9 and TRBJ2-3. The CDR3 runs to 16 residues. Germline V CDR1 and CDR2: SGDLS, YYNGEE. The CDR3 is CASSLPSRASTDTQYF.

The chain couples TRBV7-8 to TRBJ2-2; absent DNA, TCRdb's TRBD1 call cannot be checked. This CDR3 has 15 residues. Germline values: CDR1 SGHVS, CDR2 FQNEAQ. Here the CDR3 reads CASSLAGIKTGELFF.

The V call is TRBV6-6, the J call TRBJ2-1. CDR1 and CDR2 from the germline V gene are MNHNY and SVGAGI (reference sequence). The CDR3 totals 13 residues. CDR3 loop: CASSYSAQNEQFF.

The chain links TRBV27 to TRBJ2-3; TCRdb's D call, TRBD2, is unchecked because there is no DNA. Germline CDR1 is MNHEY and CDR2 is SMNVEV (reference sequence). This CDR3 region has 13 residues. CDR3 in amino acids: CASSPTSGDTQYF.

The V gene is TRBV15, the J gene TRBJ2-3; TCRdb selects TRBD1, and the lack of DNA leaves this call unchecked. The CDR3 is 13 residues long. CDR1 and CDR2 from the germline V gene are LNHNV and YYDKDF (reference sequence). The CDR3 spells CATQGGATDTQYF.

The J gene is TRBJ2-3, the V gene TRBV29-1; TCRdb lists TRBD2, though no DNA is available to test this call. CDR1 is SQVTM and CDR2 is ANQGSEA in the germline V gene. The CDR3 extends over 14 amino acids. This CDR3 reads CSSTSGSGTDTQYF.

The CDR3 loop reads CASSLYGVLGNTIYF. V is TRBV7-2 and J is TRBJ1-3; TCRdb proposes TRBD1, but this gene call is untestable without DNA. The CDR3 contains 15 residues. Per the germline V gene, CDR1 is SGHTA and CDR2 is FQGNSA.

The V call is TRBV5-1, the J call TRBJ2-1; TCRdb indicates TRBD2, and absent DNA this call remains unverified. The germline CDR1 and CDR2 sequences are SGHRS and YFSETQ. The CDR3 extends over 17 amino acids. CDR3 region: CASSLGLAGPTYNEQFF.

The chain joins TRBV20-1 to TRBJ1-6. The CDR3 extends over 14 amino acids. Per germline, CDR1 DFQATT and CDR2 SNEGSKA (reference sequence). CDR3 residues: CSASWGVLSSPLHF.

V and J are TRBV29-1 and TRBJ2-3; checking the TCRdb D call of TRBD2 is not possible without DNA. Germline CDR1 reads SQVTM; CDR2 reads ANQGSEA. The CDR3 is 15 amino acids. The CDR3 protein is CSVQSGGGVVDTQYF.

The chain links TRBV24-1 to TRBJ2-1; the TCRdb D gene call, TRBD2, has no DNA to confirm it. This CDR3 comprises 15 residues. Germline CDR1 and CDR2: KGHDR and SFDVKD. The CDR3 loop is CATREAGGLGNEQFF.

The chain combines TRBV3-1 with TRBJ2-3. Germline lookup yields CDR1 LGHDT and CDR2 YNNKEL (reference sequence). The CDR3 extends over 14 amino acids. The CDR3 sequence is CASSQARLTDTQYF.

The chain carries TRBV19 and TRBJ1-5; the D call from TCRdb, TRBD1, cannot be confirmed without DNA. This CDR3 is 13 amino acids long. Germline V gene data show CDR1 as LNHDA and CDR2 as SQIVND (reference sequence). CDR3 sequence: CASSTQGDQPQHF.

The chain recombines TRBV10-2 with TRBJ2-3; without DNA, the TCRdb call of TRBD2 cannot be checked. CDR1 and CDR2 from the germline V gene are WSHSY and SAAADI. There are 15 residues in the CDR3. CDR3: CASSDMRVGTDTQYF.

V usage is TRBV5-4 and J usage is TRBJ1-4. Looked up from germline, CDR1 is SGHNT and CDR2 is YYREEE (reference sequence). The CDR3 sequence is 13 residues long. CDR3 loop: CASSPSANEKLFF.

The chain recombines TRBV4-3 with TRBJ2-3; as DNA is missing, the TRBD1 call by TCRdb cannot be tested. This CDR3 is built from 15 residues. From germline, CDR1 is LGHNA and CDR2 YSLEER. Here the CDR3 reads CASSLLRGSTDTQYF.

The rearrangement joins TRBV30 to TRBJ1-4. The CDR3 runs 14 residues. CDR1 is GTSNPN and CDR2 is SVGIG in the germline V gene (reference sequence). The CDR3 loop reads CAWSVNREGGKLFF.

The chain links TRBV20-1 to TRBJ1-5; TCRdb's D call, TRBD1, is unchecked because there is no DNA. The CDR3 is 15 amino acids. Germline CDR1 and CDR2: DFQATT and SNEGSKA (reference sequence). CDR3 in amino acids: CSANYPGQGNQPQHF.

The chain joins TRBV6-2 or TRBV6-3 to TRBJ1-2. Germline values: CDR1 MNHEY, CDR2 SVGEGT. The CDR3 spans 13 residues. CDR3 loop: CASSYESTYGYTF.

CDR3 loop: CASSYSIGAGELFF. The rearrangement joins TRBV6-5 to TRBJ2-2. CDR3 length: 14 residues. Germline V CDR1 and CDR2: MNHEY, SVGAGI.

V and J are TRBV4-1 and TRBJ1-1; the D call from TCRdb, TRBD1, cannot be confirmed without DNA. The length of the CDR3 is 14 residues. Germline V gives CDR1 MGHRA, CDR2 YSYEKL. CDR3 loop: CASSQALGNTEAFF.

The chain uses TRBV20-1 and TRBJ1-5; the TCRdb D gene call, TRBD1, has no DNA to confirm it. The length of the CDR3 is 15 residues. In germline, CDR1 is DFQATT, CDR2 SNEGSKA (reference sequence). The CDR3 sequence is CSSPRGQGINQPQHF.

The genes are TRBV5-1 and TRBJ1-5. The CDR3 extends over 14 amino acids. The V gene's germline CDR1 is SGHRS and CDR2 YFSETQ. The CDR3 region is CASSLWVSNQPQHF.

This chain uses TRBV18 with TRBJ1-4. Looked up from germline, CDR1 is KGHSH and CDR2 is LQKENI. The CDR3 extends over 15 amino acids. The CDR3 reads CASSPSRTTNEKLFF.

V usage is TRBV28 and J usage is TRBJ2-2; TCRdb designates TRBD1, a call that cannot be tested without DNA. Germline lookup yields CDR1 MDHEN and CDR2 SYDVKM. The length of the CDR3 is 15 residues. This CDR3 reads CASSLLRGNTGELFF. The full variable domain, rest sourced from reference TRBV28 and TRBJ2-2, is DVKVTQSSRYLVKRTGEKVFLECVQDMDHENMFWYRQDPGLGLRLIYFSYDVKMKEKGDIPEGYSVSREKKERFSLILESASTNQTSMYLCASSLLRGNTGELFFGEGSRLTVL.